These 3 T cell receptor beta chains share one sample of origin, sequenced in a study of control samples from healthy donors and cancer patients. Generated by immunoSEQ multiplex PCR, the TCRdb table keeps only in-frame clones and is missing some. The table shows 130,000 to 150,000 clones, with 93% occurring only once. Sequencing input: blood. Receptors originate from a man aged 18 to 29 in good health.

The gene calls are TRBV5-1 and TRBJ1-3; weak D call: TRBD1 (5 bases). The germline V gene encodes CDR1 SGHRS and CDR2 YFSETQ. V dropped 0 bases and J dropped 1 base, with 8 bases sitting between them. The CDR3 is 15 amino acids. CDR3 coding DNA: TGCGCCAGCAGCTTGGACCGGGGGTCTGGAAACACCATATATTTT. This gives the protein CASSLDRGSGNTIYF.

V gene TRBV20-1 combines with J gene TRBJ1-5; D call uncertain. The CDR3 contains 14 residues. Between the trimmed V and J ends, which lost 3 bases and 2 bases, there was a span of 11 bases. The germline V gene encodes CDR1 DFQATT and CDR2 SNEGSKA (reference sequence). The DNA for the CDR3 is TGCAGTGCTAGTAGGCGGGAAGGCAATCAGCCCCAGCATTTT. It is translated as CSASRREGNQPQHF.

The V and J genes are TRBV2 and TRBJ2-7; D gene ambiguous. CDR3 length: 13 amino acids. Between the trimmed V and J ends, which lost 1 base and 4 bases, there was a span of 8 bases. Germline V lookup: CDR1 SNHLY, CDR2 FYNNEI. The CDR3 sequence: CASSEGNTYEQYF. Here the CDR3 DNA reads TGTGCCAGCAGTGAAGGTAACACATACGAGCAGTACTTC.